One sample yielded the 25 T cell receptor beta chains listed below, sequenced in a study of lymphopenia after photon versus proton radiotherapy. The protocol was immunoSEQ multiplex PCR, while the TCRdb copy is restricted to in-frame clones and leaves out a portion. The sample includes approximately 80,000 clones, around 83% of them seen just once. Source: peripheral blood, taken from a patient treated with proton-based radiotherapy. These TCRs come from a man in his 60s with pancreatic cancer.

This clone was detected once. The chain links TRBV19 to TRBJ1-1; D gene ambiguous. V lost 3 bases and J lost 5, with 16 bases in between. The CDR3 consists of 15 residues. Germline values: CDR1 LNHDA, CDR2 SQIVND (reference sequence). CDR3: CASSIDSLPPTEAFF. The DNA for the CDR3 is TGTGCCAGTAGTATTGATTCCCTTCCACCTACTGAAGCTTTCTTT.

The gene calls are TRBV28 and TRBJ1-5; perhaps TRBD1 as D (6 bases). Trimming pared 6 bases from V and 1 base from J, leaving 16 bases between. Germline V gene data show CDR1 as MDHEN and CDR2 as SYDVKM. The CDR3 loop spans 16 amino acids. The CDR3: CASRGQGLASNQPQHF. CDR3 in DNA: TGTGCCAGCAGGGGGCAGGGGCTGGCGAGCAATCAGCCCCAGCATTTT.

The CDR3 sequence: CASSKGSSGETQYF. For the CDR3, the DNA is TGTGCCAGCAGTAAGGGGAGCTCAGGGGAGACCCAGTACTTC. The rearrangement uses TRBV2 and TRBJ2-5, with D perhaps matching TRBD1 or TRBD2 (5 bases each). Germline V gives CDR1 SNHLY, CDR2 FYNNEI. Trimming shortened V by 5 bases and J by 5 bases, and 15 bases separated the two germline ends. This CDR3 has 14 residues.

The chain couples TRBV28 to TRBJ1-2, with D possibly matching TRBD1 (5 bases). Trimming took off 8 bases at V and 0 bases at J, with 13 bases between the two ends. In germline, CDR1 is MDHEN, CDR2 SYDVKM. This CDR3 region has 14 residues. The DNA for the CDR3 is TGTGCCAGCCTCCAGGGAGGAGCTAACTATGGCTACACCTTC. Translation: CASLQGGANYGYTF.

V usage is TRBV6-5 and J usage is TRBJ2-7; 8 positions agree with TRBD2. Losses at the gene ends were 5 bases for V and 0 bases for J; bases not matched to a gene: 6. The V gene's germline CDR1 is MNHEY and CDR2 SVGAGI. This CDR3 is 15 amino acids long. The CDR3 sequence: CASSPLAAVSYEQYF. CDR3 in DNA: TGTGCCAGCAGTCCACTAGCGGCCGTCTCCTACGAGCAGTACTTC.

The rearrangement uses TRBV25-1 and TRBJ2-1; D is unclear. The germline gives CDR1 MGHDK, CDR2 SYGVNS. The CDR3 is 18 amino acids. V lost 5 bases, J lost 6 bases, and 26 bases lay in between. The CDR3 DNA reads as TGTGCCAGCAGTCCTCTCCTGGGGTTGGTCGTTGGGCCCAATGAGCAGTTCTTC. Amino acids: CASSPLLGLVVGPNEQFF.

This clone turned up a few times. The rearrangement uses TRBV11-2 and TRBJ2-5, with a tentative D call TRBD2 (6 bases). The V and J ends lost 4 bases and 9 bases respectively, with 18 bases between them. Germline loops: CDR1 SGHAT, CDR2 FQNNGV. This CDR3 has 14 amino acids. CDR3 sequence (DNA): TGTGCCAGCAGCTCTGGGCTCACCGGGAGCGCCCAGTACTTC. It specifies CASSSGLTGSAQYF.

CDR3 DNA: TGTGCCAGCAGAATCACAGGGGGCGAGCAGTACTTC. This sequence encodes CASRITGGEQYF. The chain uses TRBV28 and TRBJ2-7; TRBD1 matches 8 bases. After removal of 6 bases from V and 6 bases from J, the junction contained 4 bases not matched to a gene. Germline V gene sequence: CDR1 MDHEN, CDR2 SYDVKM. The CDR3 contains 12 residues.

This rearrangement joins TRBV6-4 to TRBJ2-3, with TRBD1 identical over 8 bases. J was trimmed by 3 bases and V by 6 bases; bases with no gene match: 8. Germline lookup yields CDR1 MRHNA and CDR2 SNTAGT. The CDR3 runs to 15 residues. Written as DNA, the CDR3 is TGTGCCAGCAGCGAGACAGGGGTCACAACAGATACGCAGTATTTT. Amino acids: CASSETGVTTDTQYF.

The chain carries TRBV4-3 and TRBJ2-7; no firm D call. V gave up 0 bases and J gave up 1 base, with 7 bases separating them. The germline CDR1 and CDR2 sequences are LGHNA and YSLEER. This CDR3 is 14 amino acids long. DNA of the CDR3: TGCGCCAGCAGCCAAGATGTTCAGTCCTACGAGCAGTACTTC. Amino acids: CASSQDVQSYEQYF.

The chain has TRBV5-8 and TRBJ2-1, with D tentatively TRBD2 (5 bases). The CDR3 extends over 16 amino acids. V was cut by 4 bases and J by 0 bases, with 14 bases left in between. Looked up from germline, CDR1 is SGHTS and CDR2 is YDEGEE. The CDR3 loop is CASSPEAGLSYNEQFF. The CDR3 DNA sequence: TGTGCCAGCAGCCCCGAGGCGGGCCTCTCCTACAATGAGCAGTTCTTC. Based on the CDR3 plus reference TRBV5-8 and TRBJ2-1, the full variable domain is EAGVTQSPTHLIKTRGQQATLRCSPISGHTSVYWYQQALGLGLQFLLWYDEGEERNRGNFPPRFSGRQFPNYSSELNVNALELEDSALYLCASSPEAGLSYNEQFFGPGTRLTVL.

The CDR3 nucleotides are TGTGCCAGCAGCAACAGACAGGGTGGCACCGGGGAGCTGTTTTTT. This codes for CASSNRQGGTGELFF. The chain recombines TRBV7-2 with TRBJ2-2, with 7 bases identical to TRBD1. CDR1 is SGHTA and CDR2 is FQGNSA in the germline V gene. The CDR3 has 15 residues. V lost 5 bases and J lost 4; bases outside the gene matches: 7.

V is TRBV7-9 and J is TRBJ1-4; no reliable D call. Trimming pared 5 bases from V and 7 bases from J, leaving 11 bases between. Germline loops: CDR1 SEHNR, CDR2 FQNEAQ (reference sequence). There are 13 residues in the CDR3. The CDR3: CASSPAAAEKLFF. CDR3 sequence (DNA): TGTGCCAGCAGCCCCGCGGCTGCTGAAAAACTGTTTTTT.

The rearrangement joins TRBV2 to TRBJ1-5; D is ambiguous. With 0 bases removed from V and 0 bases from J, the gap between germline ends came to 12 bases. Germline V CDR1 and CDR2: SNHLY, FYNNEI. This CDR3 is 17 amino acids long. This CDR3 is CASSEARLVISNQPQHF. The CDR3 bases are TGTGCCAGCAGTGAAGCGCGTTTGGTTATTAGCAATCAGCCCCAGCATTTT.

The rearrangement joins TRBV30 to TRBJ1-5; D is perhaps TRBD1 (5 bases). Trimming removed 5 bases at V and 1 base at J, with 12 bases between. CDR1 and CDR2 (germline): GTSNPN, SVGIG (reference sequence). There are 14 residues in the CDR3. This CDR3 reads CAWGGGPSNQPQHF. The CDR3 bases are TGTGCCTGGGGGGGAGGGCCGAGCAATCAGCCCCAGCATTTT.

The chain links TRBV9 to TRBJ2-3; a weak D match, TRBD1 (5 bases). V dropped 0 bases and J dropped 4 bases, with 12 bases sitting between them. The CDR3 runs to 15 residues. From germline, CDR1 is SGDLS and CDR2 YYNGEE. CDR3 bases: TGTGCCAGCAGCGTAGGAGGCAGGGTCTCAGATACGCAGTATTTT. Translation gives CASSVGGRVSDTQYF.

This clone was recorded a few times. The chain employs TRBV30 and TRBJ1-1, with a possible D match to TRBD1 (5 bases). The CDR3 consists of 12 residues. Germline V gives CDR1 GTSNPN, CDR2 SVGIG (reference sequence). The V end was cut by 3 bases, the J end by 1 base, with 6 bases between. The CDR3 region is CAWSGQNTEAFF. The CDR3 DNA reads as TGTGCCTGGAGCGGACAGAACACTGAAGCTTTCTTT.

The rearrangement uses TRBV5-4 and TRBJ2-2, with D perhaps matching TRBD2 (6 bases). Between the trimmed V and J ends, which lost 4 bases and 1 base, there was a span of 11 bases. This CDR3 has 15 amino acids. Per germline, CDR1 SGHNT and CDR2 YYREEE (reference sequence). CDR3 protein: CASSLQGLNTGELFF. DNA for the CDR3: TGTGCCAGCAGCCTTCAGGGACTGAACACCGGGGAGCTGTTTTTT.

DNA of the CDR3: TGTGCCAGCGGGGGACTCAATGAGCAGTTCTTC. It is translated as CASGGLNEQFF. The chain links TRBV7-9 to TRBJ2-1; a possible D gene is TRBD2 (6 bases). V dropped 8 bases and J dropped 6 bases, with 8 bases sitting between them. Germline V gene sequence: CDR1 SEHNR, CDR2 FQNEAQ (reference sequence). The CDR3 is made up of 11 amino acids.

The chain recombines TRBV4-3 with TRBJ2-5, with D possibly being TRBD2 (5 bases). V was trimmed by 1 base and J by 2 bases, leaving 14 bases between them. This CDR3 comprises 16 residues. The V gene's germline CDR1 is LGHNA and CDR2 YSLEER. CDR3 in DNA: TGCGCCAGCAGCCAAGGGCCGACTAAGCAGCAAGAGACCCAGTACTTC. Translating it yields CASSQGPTKQQETQYF.

The J gene is TRBJ2-7, the V gene TRBV5-1; TRBD1 aligns across 7 bases. This CDR3 is built from 15 residues. Trimming cost V 5 bases and J 0 bases; bases outside gene matches: 8. Germline V gene data show CDR1 as SGHRS and CDR2 as YFSETQ. The CDR3 region is CASRVTGISSYEQYF. The CDR3 DNA reads as TGCGCCAGCAGAGTGACAGGGATTAGCTCCTACGAGCAGTACTTC.

This rearrangement joins TRBV27 to TRBJ2-7; D might be TRBD1 (6 bases). Germline V gene data show CDR1 as MNHEY and CDR2 as SMNVEV (reference sequence). The CDR3 covers 13 residues. Trimming shortened V by 9 bases and J by 3 bases, and 15 bases separated the two germline ends. CDR3 loop: CASGFGRGYEQYF. The CDR3 bases are TGTGCCAGTGGTTTCGGCAGGGGCTACGAGCAGTACTTC.

The chain combines TRBV2 with TRBJ2-1, with 9 positions matching TRBD1. Germline V CDR1 and CDR2: SNHLY, FYNNEI. CDR3 length equals 14 residues. The junction had 2 bases not matched to a gene; V was cut back by 5 bases and J by 3 bases. This CDR3 is CASSLTGGYNEQFF. CDR3 coding DNA: TGTGCCAGCAGTTTGACAGGGGGCTACAATGAGCAGTTCTTC.

This clone has only one observation. No DNA is shown, since the ends of the CDR3 on it are uncertain; the CDR3 is the one TCRdb lists. This sequence joins TRBV21-1 and TRBJ2-1. TRBV21-1 is deemed a pseudogene. The CDR3 totals 16 residues, both ends included. CDR3 residues: CASSSTSATPSNEQFF.

The genes are TRBV30 and TRBJ2-3, with 7 bases that match TRBD1. The CDR3 covers 15 residues. CDR1 is GTSNPN, CDR2 SVGIG, per germline (reference sequence). J gave up 6 bases and V 1 base, and 10 bases lay outside the gene matches. CDR3 coding DNA: TGTGCCTGGAGTGCAACGGGACAGCCGGGGGATACGCAGTATTTT. It yields the protein CAWSATGQPGDTQYF. The whole variable domain, remainder taken from reference TRBV30 and TRBJ2-3, is SQTIHQWPATLVQPVGSPLSLECTVEGTSNPNLYWYRQAAGRGLQLLFYSVGIGQISSEVPQNLSASRPQDRQFILSSKKLLLSDSGFYLCAWSATGQPGDTQYFGPGTRLTVL.